This TCR beta chain appears in the sequencing data of a study of shared clonotypes between healthy human individuals. Overall study findings and caveats: The researchers took only blood, and tissue repertoires probably look different. Memory subsets had estimated richness that was generally smaller than that of naive subsets.

Regarding this clone: Its specificity is unknown.

Original processing notes: Junction-only sequences produced by ImmunoSEQ had no quality scores, so filtering differed. TCRdb's table, derived via immunoSEQ multiplex PCR, lists solely in-frame clones and lacks some. V, J and clone size reflect that table, while D and trimming were determined from the DNA. The table lists about 1,500,000 clones, roughly 96% of them singletons. Trimming cost V 4 bases and J 6 bases; bases outside gene matches: 26. CDR1 and CDR2 from the germline V gene are SNHLY and FYNNEI. The CDR3 loop spans 21 amino acids. The J gene is TRBJ2-2, the V gene TRBV2; 7 bases map to TRBD1. The sequencing sample was made of naive CD4+ T cells sorted from blood. Subset described: CD45RA+ positively selected. The TCR was taken from a man between 25 and 39 years old in good health. DNA of the CDR3: TGTGCCAGCAGTGCCAGTAAGACAGGGTTAGGGTCCCAAATCGGGGCCGGGGAGCTGTTTTTT. It codes for CASSASKTGLGSQIGAGELFF.